The 9 T cell receptor beta chains listed next were all sequenced from one sample in a study of PD-1 blockade in classical Hodgkin lymphoma. Time point: newly diagnosed, previously untreated cHL patient sample. Purification of CD4+ T cells from thawed PBMCs was performed via magnetic negative selection. Assay used: immunoSEQ multiplex PCR; TCRdb lists only in-frame clones, some missing. The repertoire consists of roughly 16,000 clones, with around 93% occurring once and the leading ten covering about 0.53%. Sequencing input: CD4+ T cells from blood. Receptor source: a human donor with classical Hodgkin lymphoma.

V usage is TRBV19 and J usage is TRBJ2-1; 8 bases are shared with TRBD2. Per germline, CDR1 LNHDA and CDR2 SQIVND (reference sequence). The CDR3 covers 15 residues. Unmatched junction bases numbered 8, after V lost 7 bases and J lost 3 bases. The CDR3 spells CASMGGLGNYNEQFF. The DNA for the CDR3 is TGTGCCAGTATGGGGGGACTAGGAAACTACAATGAGCAGTTCTTC.

The chain combines TRBV7-2 with TRBJ2-7, with D unresolved. The CDR3 spans 11 residues. The germline V gene encodes CDR1 SGHTA and CDR2 FQGNSA. Trimming stripped 5 bases from V and 4 bases from J, with 6 bases between. The DNA for the CDR3 is TGTGCCAGCAGCGTCCGATACGAGCAGTACTTC. Translating it yields CASSVRYEQYF.

The chain links TRBV2 to TRBJ1-2; maybe TRBD1 (6 bases). V shed 6 bases and J shed 2 bases, with 10 bases lying between them. The CDR3 loop spans 13 amino acids. Germline values: CDR1 SNHLY, CDR2 FYNNEI. The CDR3, as DNA: TGTGCCAGCAGGGAGGGGGGGAACTATGGCTACACCTTC. Residues: CASREGGNYGYTF. The full variable domain, rest sourced from reference TRBV2 and TRBJ1-2, is EPEVTQTPSHQVTQMGQEVILRCVPISNHLYFYWYRQILGQKVEFLVSFYNNEISEKSEIFDDQFSVERPDGSNFTLKIRSTKLEDSAMYFCASREGGNYGYTFGSGTRLTVV.

This chain links TRBV28 with TRBJ1-5; a possible D gene is TRBD1 (5 bases). This CDR3 region has 15 residues. The V gene lost 2 bases and the J gene lost 2 bases, with 10 bases spanning the gap. The germline gives CDR1 MDHEN, CDR2 SYDVKM. This CDR3 is CASSLGGSGNQPQHF. The DNA of the CDR3 is TGTGCCAGCAGTTTAGGGGGAAGTGGCAATCAGCCCCAGCATTTT.

The rearrangement links TRBV7-3 to TRBJ2-3, with 9 bases matching TRBD2. Germline V CDR1 and CDR2: SGHTA, FQGTGA. This CDR3 is built from 18 residues. Trimming cost V 2 bases and J 4 bases; bases outside gene matches: 13. CDR3 sequence (DNA): TGTGCCAGCAGCTTACGAACGGGGCTAGCGGGGAGGGCAGATACGCAGTATTTT. Amino acids: CASSLRTGLAGRADTQYF.

This clone was counted once. This chain links TRBV2 with TRBJ1-2; 11 bases match TRBD1. Germline-derived CDR1 and CDR2 are SNHLY and FYNNEI. The CDR3 sequence is 17 residues long. V shed 5 bases, J shed 4 bases, and the junction held 12 bases outside the gene matches. CDR3 protein: CASSPKGTGGLVYGYTF. The DNA for the CDR3 is TGTGCCAGCAGTCCCAAGGGGACAGGGGGTTTAGTCTATGGCTACACCTTC.

In regard to this clone: This same CDR3 is encoded by further DNA sequences in the sample. The rearrangement links TRBV5-1 to TRBJ2-5; 7 positions agree with TRBD1. Trimming cost V 2 bases and J 1 base; bases outside gene matches: 2. Germline CDR1 is SGHRS and CDR2 is YFSETQ. CDR3 size: 14 residues. The CDR3 loop reads CASSFGTAQETQYF. The CDR3 DNA is TGCGCCAGCAGCTTTGGGACAGCCCAAGAGACCCAGTACTTC.

The chain has TRBV7-6 and TRBJ2-1; 7 nucleotides line up with TRBD1. The CDR3 length is 17 residues. The V segment lost 4 bases and the J segment 5 bases; nucleotides outside the gene matches: 14. The germline CDR1 and CDR2 sequences are SGHVS and FNYEAQ. The CDR3: CASSSTRLQGWDNEQFF. The CDR3 nucleotides are TGTGCCAGCAGCTCCACCCGCTTACAGGGGTGGGACAATGAGCAGTTCTTC.

The chain has TRBV29-1 and TRBJ2-7; 7 nucleotides agree with TRBD2. J was trimmed by 4 bases and V by 7 bases; bases with no gene match: 10. Germline CDR1 and CDR2: SQVTM and ANQGSEA. The CDR3 is made up of 13 amino acids. In nucleotides, the CDR3 is TGCAGCGCCCGGGCATCGGGGGGATACGAGCAGTACTTC. Its translation: CSARASGGYEQYF.